This T cell receptor beta chain comes out of a study of stem cell transplantation in POMP-related autoinflammatory disease. Study-level points and caveats: PRAID patients trended toward lower TRB diversity and higher clonality in all analyzed T-cell subsets.

Note on this clone: Its antigen is not identified.

This CDR3 comprises 14 residues. The V gene end was trimmed by 10 bases and the J gene end by 6 bases; junction bases not matched to a gene: 9. Germline V CDR1 and CDR2: MNHEY, SVGAGI. TCRdb keeps only in-frame clones here, not all; method: immunoSEQ multiplex PCR. The sample has roughly 70,000 clones, under 95% seen once. The chain links TRBV6-5 to TRBJ2-2; 9 positions match TRBD1. The specimen comprised CD4+ T cells from PBMCs, sampled after stem cell transplantation. This clonotype was obtained from a human patient with POMP-related autoinflammation and immune dysregulation (PRAID). Some T cells may be provided by the graft donor. The CDR3 is CATRGTGTAGELFF. CDR3 bases: TGTGCCACCCGGGGGACAGGGACGGCCGGGGAGCTGTTTTTT.